Included here is one TCR beta chain sequence, with context. The antigen is unknown. The repertoire was sequenced with immunoSEQ multiplex PCR; TCRdb's copy has only in-frame clones and lacks some. The sample includes approximately 210,000 clones, approximately 68% of them seen just once. The entry originates in a study of cytotoxic CD8 clonotypes in ibrutinib-treated CLL. Background on the study: The sample average was roughly 240,000 productive templates and roughly 90,000 productive rearrangements.

Study observations and caveats: A difference in sampling times existed between sustained-remission and progressing patients.

This specimen was PBMCs, taken after 24 months of ibrutinib treatment. The TCR was taken from a human donor with chronic lymphocytic leukemia.

In DNA, the CDR3 is TGCGCCAGCAGCATAGCGGGACGCTTGTACGGGGAGCTGTTTTTT. Amino acid sequence: CASSIAGRLYGELFF. This sequence joins TRBV5-1 and TRBJ2-2; 8 nucleotides line up with TRBD2. This CDR3 region has 15 residues. Germline values: CDR1 SGHRS, CDR2 YFSETQ. J gave up 7 bases and V 4 bases, and 9 bases lay outside the gene matches. The full variable domain, completed using reference TRBV5-1 and TRBJ2-2, is KAGVTQTPRYLIKTRGQQVTLSCSPISGHRSVSWYQQTPGQGLQFLFEYFSETQRNKGNFPGRFSGRQFSNSRSEMNVSTLELGDSALYLCASSIAGRLYGELFFGEGSRLTVL.